The source of this T cell receptor beta chain is a study of blood T cell repertoires in COVID-19. Study-wide context: Spain, Italy and the United States supplied samples that represented acute and convalescent COVID-19. From T cells, B-cell-depleted T cells, or PBMCs came the material, which was cDNA or gDNA.

Original data processing: Using reference gene primer amplification, nucleated cell counts were estimated. The table came from immunoSEQ multiplex PCR; TCRdb's copy has only in-frame clones and leaves some out. That table gives V, J and clone size, and the DNA gave D and trimming. The sample has around 380,000 clones, more than 75% seen once. Germline-derived CDR1 and CDR2 are SGHKS and YYEKEE (reference sequence). The CDR3 is 16 amino acids. Trimming took 1 base from V and 4 from J, leaving 18 bases between them. The sequenced sample was peripheral blood. This sequence originates from a human donor with acute or convalescent COVID-19. The donor label of this sample is uncertain. The chain carries TRBV5-5 and TRBJ2-7, with a possible D match to TRBD2 (6 bases). The CDR3 spells CASSLRSGLSPYEQYF. CDR3 bases: TGTGCCAGCAGCTTGAGGTCTGGACTATCACCATACGAGCAGTACTTC. The full variable domain, rest sourced from reference TRBV5-5 and TRBJ2-7, is DAGVTQSPTHLIKTRGQQVTLRCSPISGHKSVSWYQQVLGQGPQFIFQYYEKEERGRGNFPDRFSARQFPNYSSELNVNALLLGDSALYLCASSLRSGLSPYEQYFGPGTRLTVT.